What follows describes a single TCR beta chain. Its antigen is undetermined. The record originates from a study of persistence of HIV-infected CD4 T cells. Stimulation used about 9.2 ug/mL lysate from CMV-infected fibroblasts. Memory cells lacking CD40L and CD69 with high CD45RO were sorted. This was the immunoSEQ version 4 assay in survey mode. Generated by immunoSEQ multiplex PCR, the TCRdb table keeps only in-frame clones and is missing some. The sample carries 40,000 to 55,000 clones, around 75% recorded once. CDR3 length equals 13 residues. Trimming took 7 bases from V and 10 from J, leaving 19 bases between them. CDR1 and CDR2 (germline): SNHLY, FYNNEI.

The material sequenced was CD4+ T cells sorted from PBMCs after roughly 18-hour stimulation, taken from a patient who received antiretroviral therapy. This chain uses TRBV2 with TRBJ1-2, with TRBD1 as a possible D gene (6 bases). The receptor was isolated from an adult man with HIV who was CMV-seropositive. CDR3 sequence: CASTTDRAPYYTF. The CDR3 DNA follows: TGTGCCAGCACCACGGACAGAGCTCCATACTACACCTTC. The variable domain in full, completed from reference TRBV2 and TRBJ1-2, reads EPEVTQTPSHQVTQMGQEVILRCVPISNHLYFYWYRQILGQKVEFLVSFYNNEISEKSEIFDDQFSVERPDGSNFTLKIRSTKLEDSAMYFCASTTDRAPYYTFGSGTRLTVV.